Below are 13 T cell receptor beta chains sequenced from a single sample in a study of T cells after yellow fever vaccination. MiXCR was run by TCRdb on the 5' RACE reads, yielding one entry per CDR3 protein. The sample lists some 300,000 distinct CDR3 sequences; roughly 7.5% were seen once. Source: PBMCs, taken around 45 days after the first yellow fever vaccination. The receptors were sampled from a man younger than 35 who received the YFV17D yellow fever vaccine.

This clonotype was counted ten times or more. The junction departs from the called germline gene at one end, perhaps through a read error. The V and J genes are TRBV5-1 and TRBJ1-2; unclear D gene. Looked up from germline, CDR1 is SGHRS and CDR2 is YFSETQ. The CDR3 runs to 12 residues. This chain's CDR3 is CASSPQGDGYTF. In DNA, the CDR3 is TGTGCCAGCAGTCCACAAGGAGATGGCTACACCTTC.

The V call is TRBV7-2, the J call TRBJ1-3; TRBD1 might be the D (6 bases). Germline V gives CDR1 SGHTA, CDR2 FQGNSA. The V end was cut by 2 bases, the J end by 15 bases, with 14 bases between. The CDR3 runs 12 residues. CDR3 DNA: TGTGCCAGCAGCTTATCCGCCGGGACATCATATTTT. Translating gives CASSLSAGTSYF. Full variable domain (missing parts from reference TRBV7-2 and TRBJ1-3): GAGVSQSPSNKVTEKGKDVELRCDPISGHTALYWYRQSLGQGLEFLIYFQGNSAPDKSGLPSDRFSAERTGGSVSTLTIQRTQQEDSAVYLCASSLSAGTSYFGEGSWLTVV.

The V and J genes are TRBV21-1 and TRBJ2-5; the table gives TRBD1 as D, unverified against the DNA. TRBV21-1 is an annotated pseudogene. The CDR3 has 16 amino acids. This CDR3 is CASSKKWAPQSETQYF. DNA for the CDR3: TGTGCCAGCAGCAAAAAATGGGCCCCCCAATCCGAGACCCAGTACTTC.

In nucleotides, the CDR3 is TGTGCTAGTGGTCCGCCCGGGATACAGCACCCCGGGGAGACCCAGTACTTC. Its protein product is CASGPPGIQHPGETQYF. The chain uses TRBV12-5 and TRBJ2-5; tentatively, D is TRBD2 (5 bases). V lost 5 bases, J lost 5 bases, and 24 bases lay in between. The CDR3 runs to 17 residues. CDR1 and CDR2 (germline): LGHNT, FRNRAP.

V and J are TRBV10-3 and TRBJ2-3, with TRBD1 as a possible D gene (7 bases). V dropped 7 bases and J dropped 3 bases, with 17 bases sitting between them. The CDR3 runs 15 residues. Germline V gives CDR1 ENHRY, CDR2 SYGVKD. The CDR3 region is CAIKKVQGGTDTQYF. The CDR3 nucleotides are TGTGCCATCAAAAAGGTTCAGGGGGGTACAGATACGCAGTATTTT.

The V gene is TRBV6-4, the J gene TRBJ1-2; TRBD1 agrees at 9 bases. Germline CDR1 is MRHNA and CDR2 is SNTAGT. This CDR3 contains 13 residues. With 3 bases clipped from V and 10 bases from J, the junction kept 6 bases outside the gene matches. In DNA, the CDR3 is TGTGCCAGCAGTGAGCCGGGACAGGGCGTCTACACCTTC. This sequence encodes CASSEPGQGVYTF.

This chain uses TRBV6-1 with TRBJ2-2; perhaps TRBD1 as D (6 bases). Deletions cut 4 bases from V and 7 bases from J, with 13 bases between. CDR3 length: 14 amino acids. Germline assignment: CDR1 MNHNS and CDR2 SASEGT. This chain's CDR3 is CASSGPTGIGELFF. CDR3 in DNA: TGTGCCAGCAGTGGGCCAACAGGGATCGGGGAGCTGTTTTTT.

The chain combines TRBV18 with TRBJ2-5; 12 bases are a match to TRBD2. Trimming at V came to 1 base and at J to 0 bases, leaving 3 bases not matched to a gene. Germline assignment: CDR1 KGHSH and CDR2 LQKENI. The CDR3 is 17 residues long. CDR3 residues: CASSPQGTSGYQETQYF. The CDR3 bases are TGTGCCAGCTCACCACAGGGGACTAGCGGGTACCAAGAGACCCAGTACTTC. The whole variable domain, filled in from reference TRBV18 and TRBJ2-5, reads NAGVMQNPRHLVRRRGQEARLRCSPMKGHSHVYWYRQLPEEGLKFMVYLQKENIIDESGMPKERFSAEFPKEGPSILRIQQVVRGDSAAYFCASSPQGTSGYQETQYFGPGTRLLVL.

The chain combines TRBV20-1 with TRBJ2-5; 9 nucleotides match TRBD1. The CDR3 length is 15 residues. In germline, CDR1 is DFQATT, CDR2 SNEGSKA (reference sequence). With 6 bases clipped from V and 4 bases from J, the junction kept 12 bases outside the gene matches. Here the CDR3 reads CSATDRGYSRETQYF. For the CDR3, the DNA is TGCAGTGCCACTGACAGGGGGTATTCGAGAGAGACCCAGTACTTC.

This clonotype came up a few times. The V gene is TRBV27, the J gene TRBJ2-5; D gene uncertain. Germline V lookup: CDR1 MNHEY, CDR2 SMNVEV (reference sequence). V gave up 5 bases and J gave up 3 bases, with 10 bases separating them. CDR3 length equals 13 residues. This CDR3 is CASSGSLKETQYF. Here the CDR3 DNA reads TGTGCCAGCAGTGGGTCCCTCAAAGAGACCCAGTACTTC.

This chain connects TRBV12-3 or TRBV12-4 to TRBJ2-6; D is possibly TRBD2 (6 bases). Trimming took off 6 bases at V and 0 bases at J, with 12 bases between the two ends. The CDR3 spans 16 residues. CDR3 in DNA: TGTGCCAGCAGCGGCGGAGGGGACTCTGGGGCCAACGTCCTGACTTTC. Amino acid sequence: CASSGGGDSGANVLTF.

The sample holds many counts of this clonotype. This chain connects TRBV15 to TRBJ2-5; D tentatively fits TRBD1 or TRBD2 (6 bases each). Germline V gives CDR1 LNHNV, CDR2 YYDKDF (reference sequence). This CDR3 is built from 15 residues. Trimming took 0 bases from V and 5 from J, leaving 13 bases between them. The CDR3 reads CATSRDLGAGETQYF. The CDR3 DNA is TGTGCCACCAGCAGAGATCTGGGGGCGGGGGAGACCCAGTACTTC.

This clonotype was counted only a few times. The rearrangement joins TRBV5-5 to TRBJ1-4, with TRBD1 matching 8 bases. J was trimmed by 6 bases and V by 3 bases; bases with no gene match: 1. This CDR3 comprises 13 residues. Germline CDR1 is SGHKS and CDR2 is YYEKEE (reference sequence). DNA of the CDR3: TGTGCCAGCAGCTCGGGACAGGATGAAAAACTGTTTTTT. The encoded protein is CASSSGQDEKLFF. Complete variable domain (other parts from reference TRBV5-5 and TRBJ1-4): DAGVTQSPTHLIKTRGQQVTLRCSPISGHKSVSWYQQVLGQGPQFIFQYYEKEERGRGNFPDRFSARQFPNYSSELNVNALLLGDSALYLCASSSGQDEKLFFGSGTQLSVL.